Shown below are 27 T cell receptor beta chains from a single sample sequenced in a study of low-dose radiotherapy and immunotherapy resistance in tumors. Alpha and beta chains were covered, as first-strand cDNA relied on TRAV- and TRBV-specific primers. Both a constant-region primer and a V-primer adapter served to amplify TCRs across about 20 PCR cycles. Using its own MiXCR run on the reads, TCRdb lists one record per CDR3 protein. There are tens of thousands of distinct CDR3 sequences in the sample; about a sixth occur only once, and less than 3% lies in the top ten. Documented time point: before trial treatment. Sequencing used PBMCs, obtained before treatment. These TCRs come from a male donor with prostate cancer.

This clonotype was recorded many times. V and J are TRBV7-2 and TRBJ2-3; 7 positions match TRBD1. V lost 5 bases, J lost 5 bases, and 7 bases stayed unmatched. CDR1 and CDR2 from the germline V gene are SGHTA and FQGNSA. The CDR3 loop spans 14 amino acids. For the CDR3, the DNA is TGTGCCAGCAGCCGGCGGACAGGCAAAGATACGCAGTATTTT. Protein: CASSRRTGKDTQYF.

The sample holds many counts of this clonotype. J is TRBJ1-3 and V is TRBV7-2; D call uncertain. CDR1 is SGHTA, CDR2 FQGNSA, per germline. CDR3 size: 18 residues. V lost 4 bases and J 0 bases, leaving 19 bases between the germline ends. The CDR3 DNA reads TGTGCCAGCAGCTCCATCCCGACACTTACAATCTCTGGAAACACCATATATTTT. Encoded protein: CASSSIPTLTISGNTIYF.

Details on this clonotype: A read error likely explains this, since a far larger clone differs by one base. The rearrangement links TRBV5-5 to TRBJ2-7; 10 bases agree with TRBD2. The CDR3 is 15 residues long. The germline V gene has CDR1 SGHKS and CDR2 YYEKEE (reference sequence). J lost 7 bases, V lost 0 bases, and 7 bases had no gene match. CDR3 nucleotides: TGTGCCAGCAGCTTGGGACTAGCGGGTTACAATGAGCAGTACTTC. It encodes CASSLGLAGYNEQYF. Complete variable domain (other parts from reference TRBV5-5 and TRBJ2-7): DAGVTQSPTHLIKTRGQQVTLRCSPISGHKSVSWYQQVLGQGPQFIFQYYEKEERGRGNFPDRFSARQFPNYSSELNVNALLLGDSALYLCASSLGLAGYNEQYFGPGTRLTVT.

This clonotype showed up many times. V gene TRBV19 combines with J gene TRBJ1-6; D may be TRBD1 (6 bases). The CDR3 runs 14 residues. The V gene's germline CDR1 is LNHDA and CDR2 SQIVND (reference sequence). V was cut by 2 bases and J by 9 bases, with 11 bases left in between. DNA of the CDR3: TGTGCCAGTAGTATAACCGGGGGCAGTTCACCCCTCCACTTT. Translated: CASSITGGSSPLHF.

This clonotype was counted at least ten times. This chain connects TRBV29-1 to TRBJ1-1; the D is unclear. With 7 bases removed from V and 5 bases from J, the gap between germline ends came to 14 bases. This CDR3 spans 12 amino acids. CDR1 SQVTM and CDR2 ANQGSEA come from the germline V gene. In DNA, the CDR3 is TGCAGCGGGGCCCCTGGAGGGACTGAAGCTTTCTTT. Translation: CSGAPGGTEAFF.

This clonotype was seen a handful of times. V and J are TRBV19 and TRBJ2-1; tentative D call: TRBD1 (5 bases). Trimming cost V 3 bases and J 4 bases, with 13 bases left between them. CDR1 is LNHDA and CDR2 is SQIVND in the germline V gene (reference sequence). The CDR3 consists of 15 residues. The CDR3 loop reads CASSMGPIGYNEQFF. The CDR3 nucleotides are TGTGCCAGTAGTATGGGGCCTATCGGGTACAATGAGCAGTTCTTC.

This clonotype was observed many times. V is TRBV11-2 and J is TRBJ2-7; D unclear. The germline V gene encodes CDR1 SGHAT and CDR2 FQNNGV. This CDR3 region has 15 residues. V lost 0 bases to trimming and J lost 3 bases, with 12 bases between them. CDR3 in DNA: TGTGCCAGCAGCTTAGATCCGAAACACCTCTACGAGCAGTACTTC. This sequence encodes CASSLDPKHLYEQYF.

This clonotype was observed once. The gene calls are TRBV28 and TRBJ2-1; 7 bases are shared with TRBD1. Germline V gene sequence: CDR1 MDHEN, CDR2 SYDVKM. Germline trimming cut 6 bases from V and 5 bases from J; bases unmatched to any gene: 7. The CDR3 is made up of 14 amino acids. Here the CDR3 DNA reads TGTGCCAGCAGCATTATACAGGGGAACAATGAGCAGTTCTTC. It is translated as CASSIIQGNNEQFF.

By proportion, this clonotype is medium-sized. This chain connects TRBV28 to TRBJ1-5; 7 bases are shared with TRBD1. Per germline, CDR1 MDHEN and CDR2 SYDVKM. V was pared by 11 bases and J by 1 base, with 8 bases of the junction left unmatched. This CDR3 comprises 14 residues. The chain's CDR3 is CALGTDISNQPQHF. The CDR3 region has the DNA TGTGCCCTGGGGACAGATATCAGCAATCAGCCCCAGCATTTT. The full variable domain, its missing parts supplied by reference TRBV28 and TRBJ1-5, is DVKVTQSSRYLVKRTGEKVFLECVQDMDHENMFWYRQDPGLGLRLIYFSYDVKMKEKGDIPEGYSVSREKKERFSLILESASTNQTSMYLCALGTDISNQPQHFGDGTRLSIL.

This clonotype was found many times. The rearrangement links TRBV9 to TRBJ2-7; 9 nucleotides agree with TRBD2. V lost 2 bases to trimming and J lost 4 bases; unmatched junction nucleotides: 7. In germline, CDR1 is SGDLS, CDR2 YYNGEE. This CDR3 comprises 15 residues. CDR3 protein: CASSVGASGVYEQYF. CDR3 nucleotide sequence: TGTGCCAGCAGCGTTGGGGCTAGCGGGGTTTACGAGCAGTACTTC.

This clonotype turned up a few times. The V call is TRBV5-1, the J call TRBJ1-4; tentative D call: TRBD1 (6 bases). The CDR3 consists of 17 residues. The germline V gene has CDR1 SGHRS and CDR2 YFSETQ. With 4 bases removed from V and 2 bases from J, the gap between germline ends came to 18 bases. The chain's CDR3 is CASSPRSGAGTNEKLFF. The CDR3 region has the DNA TGCGCCAGCAGCCCACGGTCGGGGGCTGGCACTAATGAAAAACTGTTTTTT.

The table lists this clonotype with many counts. This chain links TRBV5-6 with TRBJ1-3; D is unclear. V was clipped by 4 bases and J by 0 bases, with 14 bases between them. This CDR3 comprises 16 residues. Looked up from germline, CDR1 is SGHDT and CDR2 is YYEEEE. The CDR3 region is CASSPTGIFSGNTIYF. The DNA of the CDR3 is TGTGCCAGCAGCCCCACCGGGATCTTCTCTGGAAACACCATATATTTT.

This clonotype was found many times. The V and J genes are TRBV5-8 and TRBJ1-5; 8 bases match TRBD1. Per germline, CDR1 SGHTS and CDR2 YDEGEE. The V gene end was trimmed by 4 bases and the J gene end by 1 base; junction bases not matched to a gene: 7. This CDR3 has 16 amino acids. The CDR3 nucleotides read TGTGCCAGCAGCGCGAGGACAGGGAGGAGCAATCAGCCCCAGCATTTT. Translated: CASSARTGRSNQPQHF.

This clonotype was counted many times. The chain links TRBV7-8 to TRBJ2-3; D is possibly TRBD2 (6 bases). The CDR3 runs 16 residues. Germline V gives CDR1 SGHVS, CDR2 FQNEAQ. V was clipped by 2 bases and J by 0 bases, with 12 bases between them. CDR3 DNA: TGTGCCAGCAGCTTATTTGGCGGGGCCAGCACAGATACGCAGTATTTT. The encoded protein is CASSLFGGASTDTQYF.

In regard to this clonotype: One base separates it from a far larger clone, so it is likely a read error. As the CDR3 is not closed by the conserved phenylalanine or tryptophan, this likely results from a read error. The chain combines TRBV7-2 with TRBJ2-3; TRBD1 agrees at 7 bases. The CDR3 totals 16 residues. V lost 5 bases, J lost 2 bases, and 10 bases stayed unmatched. CDR1 and CDR2 (germline): SGHTA, FQGNSA. CDR3 nucleotide sequence: TGTGCCAGCAGCCAGGTCGGCAGGGGGAACACAGATACGCAGTATCTT. Translation: CASSQVGRGNTDTQYL.

In this sample, this clonotype turned up many times. The chain joins TRBV2 to TRBJ2-2, with D unresolved. With 4 bases removed from V and 3 bases from J, the gap between germline ends came to 9 bases. The V gene's germline CDR1 is SNHLY and CDR2 FYNNEI. The CDR3 has 14 residues. The CDR3 DNA follows: TGTGCCAGCAGTGTCGCGATGTACACCGGGGAGCTGTTTTTT. Its protein is CASSVAMYTGELFF.

This clonotype was seen repeatedly, ten times or more. The rearrangement uses TRBV7-2 and TRBJ2-1; possible D gene TRBD2, 6 bases. The CDR3 covers 15 residues. Trimming pared 2 bases from V and 3 bases from J, leaving 11 bases between. CDR1 is SGHTA and CDR2 is FQGNSA in the germline V gene. CDR3 loop: CASSLTRGHYNEQFF. CDR3 coding DNA: TGTGCCAGCAGCTTAACGCGGGGCCACTACAATGAGCAGTTCTTC.

There are a few counts of this clonotype. The chain combines TRBV2 with TRBJ1-1, with TRBD1 as a possible D gene (6 bases). Germline CDR1 and CDR2: SNHLY and FYNNEI. This CDR3 contains 14 residues. Trimming cost V 6 bases and J 5 bases, with 16 bases left between them. This CDR3 is CASRSSGGPTEAFF. CDR3 in DNA: TGTGCCAGCAGAAGCTCCGGGGGGCCTACTGAAGCTTTCTTT.

This clonotype showed up many times. CDR3: CSVEVGRGAGQTQYF. Written as DNA, the CDR3 is TGCAGCGTTGAAGTCGGGAGGGGGGCCGGTCAGACCCAGTACTTC. The rearrangement joins TRBV29-1 to TRBJ2-5; 8 positions agree with TRBD2. The V gene end was trimmed by 1 base and the J gene end by 6 bases; junction bases not matched to a gene: 10. In germline, CDR1 is SQVTM, CDR2 ANQGSEA. The CDR3 is 15 residues long.

This sequence joins TRBV6-2 or TRBV6-3 and TRBJ1-2; D is unclear. Trimming pared 2 bases from V and 3 bases from J, leaving 13 bases between. The CDR3 totals 15 residues. CDR1 MNHEY and CDR2 SVGEGT come from the germline V gene. CDR3 loop: CASSYEGFGDYGYTF. In DNA, the CDR3 is TGTGCCAGCAGTTACGAAGGGTTTGGCGACTATGGCTACACCTTC.

This clonotype has just a few counts. The chain couples TRBV7-2 to TRBJ2-1; TRBD1 or TRBD2 may be the D gene (6 bases each). Per germline, CDR1 SGHTA and CDR2 FQGNSA. CDR3 length: 14 amino acids. Trimming pared 2 bases from V and 8 bases from J, leaving 13 bases between. This CDR3 is CASSLIGGWDEQFF. The CDR3 DNA reads as TGTGCCAGCAGCTTAATCGGGGGCTGGGATGAGCAGTTCTTC.

This clonotype was counted at least ten times. This sequence joins TRBV4-1 and TRBJ2-7, with TRBD1 identical over 10 bases. This CDR3 has 16 residues. V lost 2 bases, J lost 5 bases, and 9 bases stayed unmatched. Germline V gene data show CDR1 as MGHRA and CDR2 as YSYEKL. The CDR3 spells CASSQLSGTGEDEQYF. In DNA form, the CDR3 reads TGCGCCAGCAGCCAACTATCCGGGACAGGGGAAGACGAGCAGTACTTC.

A remark on this clonotype: A far larger clone is off by one base, so a read error is likely. V usage is TRBV6-2 or TRBV6-3 and J usage is TRBJ2-7; possibly TRBD1 for D (5 bases). Trimming removed 5 bases at V and 7 bases at J, with 15 bases between. Germline CDR1 reads MNHEY; CDR2 reads SVGEGT. The CDR3 loop spans 13 amino acids. The CDR3 reads CASSPREYNEQYF. In nucleotides, the CDR3 is TGTGCCAGCAGTCCCAGGGAATACAATGAGCAGTACTTC.

This clonotype occurred many times. The CDR3 nucleotides are TGTGCCAGCATACTCGGCAGGGTCGAAACCGGGGAGCTGTTTTTT. Translation: CASILGRVETGELFF. The J gene is TRBJ2-2, the V gene TRBV2; D may be TRBD1 (5 bases). V gave up 7 bases and J gave up 5 bases, with 17 bases separating them. Germline lookup yields CDR1 SNHLY and CDR2 FYNNEI. This CDR3 has 15 amino acids.

In this sample, this clonotype turned up many times. V usage is TRBV25-1 and J usage is TRBJ2-5, with no clear D. The CDR3 spans 13 residues. The germline gives CDR1 MGHDK, CDR2 SYGVNS. Trimming took 4 bases from V and 6 from J, leaving 12 bases between them. For the CDR3, the DNA is TGTGCCAGCAGTGTTGACGGTATGAAGACCCAGTACTTC. Its translation: CASSVDGMKTQYF.

This clonotype was seen repeatedly, ten times or more. The CDR3 DNA follows: TGTGCTAGTGGACCCCGGGCAGGGGATGAGCAGTTCTTC. The encoded protein is CASGPRAGDEQFF. The chain recombines TRBV12-5 with TRBJ2-1; a weak D match, TRBD1 (6 bases). The V and J ends lost 6 bases and 8 bases respectively, with 14 bases between them. The germline CDR1 and CDR2 sequences are LGHNT and FRNRAP. This CDR3 has 13 amino acids.

This clonotype has ten or more counts. This chain joins TRBV10-3 and TRBJ2-5; D is unresolved. The V end lost 11 bases, the J end lost 4 bases, and 11 bases lay between the germline ends. From germline, CDR1 is ENHRY and CDR2 SYGVKD. CDR3 size: 11 residues. The CDR3 DNA reads as TGTGCCTCATCCTCCTCAGAGACCCAGTACTTC. Amino acid sequence: CASSSSETQYF.